The 20 T cell receptor beta chains below all came from one sample that was sequenced in a study of shared clonotypes between healthy human individuals. TCRdb's copy holds only in-frame clones and misses some; the assay was immunoSEQ multiplex PCR. The sample shows roughly 1,600,000 clones, approximately 98.5% of them seen only once. Sequencing input: naive CD4+ T cells sorted from blood. Indicated subset: CD45RA+ positively selected. Receptors originate from a man aged 25 to 45 in good health.

The chain's CDR3 is CAHERGGYEQFF. CDR3 sequence (DNA): TGTGCCCATGAAAGAGGGGGTTATGAGCAGTTCTTC. This chain connects TRBV7-9 to TRBJ2-1, with a tentative D call TRBD1 (6 bases). This CDR3 is 12 amino acids long. Deletions cut 11 bases from V and 8 bases from J, with 16 bases between. In germline, CDR1 is SEHNR, CDR2 FQNEAQ (reference sequence).

In DNA, the CDR3 is TGTGCCAGCAGGGGTTTTAGCGGAAAAAATGAGCAGTTCTTC. Translation gives CASRGFSGKNEQFF. This chain joins TRBV28 and TRBJ2-1, with D possibly matching TRBD2 (6 bases). Germline lookup yields CDR1 MDHEN and CDR2 SYDVKM. This CDR3 is 14 amino acids long. The V end lost 6 bases, the J end lost 7 bases, and 16 bases lay between the germline ends. The full variable domain, completed using reference TRBV28 and TRBJ2-1, is DVKVTQSSRYLVKRTGEKVFLECVQDMDHENMFWYRQDPGLGLRLIYFSYDVKMKEKGDIPEGYSVSREKKERFSLILESASTNQTSMYLCASRGFSGKNEQFFGPGTRLTVL.

The rearrangement links TRBV9 to TRBJ2-3; TRBD2 aligns across 10 bases. Germline V CDR1 and CDR2: SGDLS, YYNGEE. V lost 4 bases to trimming and J lost 2 bases; unmatched junction nucleotides: 10. The CDR3 loop spans 17 amino acids. DNA of the CDR3: TGTGCCAGCAGCCCAAGAATACTAGCGGGAAACACAGATACGCAGTATTTT. It encodes CASSPRILAGNTDTQYF. The full variable domain, with the rest looked up from reference TRBV9 and TRBJ2-3, is DSGVTQTPKHLITATGQRVTLRCSPRSGDLSVYWYQQSLDQGLQFLIQYYNGEERAKGNILERFSAQQFPDLHSELNLSSLELGDSALYFCASSPRILAGNTDTQYFGPGTRLTVL.

This rearrangement joins TRBV6-1 to TRBJ2-2; tentatively, D is TRBD2 (6 bases). The CDR3 contains 15 residues. Germline CDR1 MNHNS, CDR2 SASEGT. Deletions cut 4 bases from V and 6 bases from J, with 15 bases between. The CDR3 bases are TGTGCCAGCAGTGCACTAGCACCGGGGGCCGGGGAGCTGTTTTTT. Encoded protein: CASSALAPGAGELFF.

This chain uses TRBV11-1 with TRBJ1-1; a possible D gene is TRBD1 (5 bases). V dropped 2 bases and J dropped 1 base, with 14 bases sitting between them. The CDR3 is 16 amino acids. Germline V lookup: CDR1 SGHAT, CDR2 FQDESV (reference sequence). The CDR3 loop reads CASSLLGTAANTEAFF. The CDR3 bases are TGTGCCAGCAGCTTACTAGGGACCGCCGCGAACACTGAAGCTTTCTTT. Full variable domain (missing parts from reference TRBV11-1 and TRBJ1-1): EAEVAQSPRYKITEKSQAVAFWCDPISGHATLYWYRQILGQGPELLVQFQDESVVDDSQLPKDRFSAERLKGVDSTLKIQPAELGDSAMYLCASSLLGTAANTEAFFGQGTRLTVV.

The V and J genes are TRBV18 and TRBJ2-2; 11 bases are a match to TRBD1. CDR3 length: 15 amino acids. Germline V CDR1 and CDR2: KGHSH, LQKENI. After removal of 6 bases from V and 7 bases from J, the junction contained 7 bases not matched to a gene. The CDR3 DNA sequence: TGTGCCAGCTCGCGGGACAGGGGGACCCACGGGGAGCTGTTTTTT. Its protein is CASSRDRGTHGELFF. Based on the CDR3 plus reference TRBV18 and TRBJ2-2, the full variable domain is NAGVMQNPRHLVRRRGQEARLRCSPMKGHSHVYWYRQLPEEGLKFMVYLQKENIIDESGMPKERFSAEFPKEGPSILRIQQVVRGDSAAYFCASSRDRGTHGELFFGEGSRLTVL.

The chain carries TRBV5-4 and TRBJ2-5, with a tentative D call TRBD2 (5 bases). CDR1 is SGHNT, CDR2 YYREEE, per germline (reference sequence). CDR3 length: 14 residues. V lost 5 bases and J lost 0, with 11 bases in between. CDR3 in amino acids: CASSPGIHQETQYF. The CDR3 bases are TGTGCCAGCAGTCCCGGGATCCACCAAGAGACCCAGTACTTC.

The V call is TRBV18, the J call TRBJ1-1, with a weak D call TRBD1 (5 bases). There are 15 residues in the CDR3. Germline lookup yields CDR1 KGHSH and CDR2 LQKENI. The ends were cut back, 5 bases at V and 3 bases at J, with 16 bases in the middle. For the CDR3, the DNA is TGTGCCAGCTCAACCGCTTGGCAGGGCCACACTGAAGCTTTCTTT. This translates into CASSTAWQGHTEAFF.

The chain combines TRBV28 with TRBJ1-5; 7 nucleotides align to TRBD1. Germline V CDR1 and CDR2: MDHEN, SYDVKM. Germline trimming cut 11 bases from V and 5 bases from J; bases unmatched to any gene: 15. The CDR3 totals 15 residues. Here the CDR3 DNA reads TGTGCCTCAAGCAGGGGGGCCCCAGGTTATCAGCCCCAGCATTTT. Translating it yields CASSRGAPGYQPQHF.

The chain couples TRBV18 to TRBJ1-3, with a possible D match to TRBD1 (5 bases). Germline assignment: CDR1 KGHSH and CDR2 LQKENI. Trimming took off 2 bases at V and 2 bases at J, with 10 bases between the two ends. The CDR3 runs 15 residues. Here the CDR3 reads CASSPLARAGNTIYF. As DNA, the CDR3 is TGTGCCAGCTCACCATTAGCCAGGGCTGGAAACACCATATATTTT. Variable domain in full (rest from reference TRBV18 and TRBJ1-3): NAGVMQNPRHLVRRRGQEARLRCSPMKGHSHVYWYRQLPEEGLKFMVYLQKENIIDESGMPKERFSAEFPKEGPSILRIQQVVRGDSAAYFCASSPLARAGNTIYFGEGSWLTVV.

The genes are TRBV10-2 and TRBJ2-1; D is undetermined. The CDR3 length is 12 residues. Trimming shortened V by 10 bases and J by 0 bases, and 7 bases separated the two germline ends. Germline V gene data show CDR1 as WSHSY and CDR2 as SAAADI. CDR3 loop: CATLSSYNEQFF. As DNA, the CDR3 is TGCGCCACCTTAAGCTCCTACAATGAGCAGTTCTTC.

Only a few counts were recorded for this clone. The chain has TRBV6-5 and TRBJ2-2; the match to TRBD2 covers 7 bases. This CDR3 spans 15 amino acids. Germline V gene data show CDR1 as MNHEY and CDR2 as SVGAGI. The J segment lost 4 bases and the V segment lost 8 bases, leaving 10 bases of the junction unmatched. For the CDR3, the DNA is TGTGCCAGCGGGGCCGGGACTATAGTCACCGGGGAGCTGTTTTTT. Its protein is CASGAGTIVTGELFF.

This sequence joins TRBV23-1 and TRBJ2-3; 11 bases are shared with TRBD2. TRBV23-1 is treated as an ORF (open reading frame) with a function not yet certain. This CDR3 has 19 amino acids. The junction had 13 bases not matched to a gene; V was cut back by 1 base and J by 4 bases. CDR3: CASSQLGTSGSVHPDTQYF. CDR3 in DNA: TGCGCCAGCAGTCAATTGGGAACTAGCGGGAGTGTTCATCCAGATACGCAGTATTTT.

The chain recombines TRBV14 with TRBJ1-1; TRBD1 agrees at 7 bases. The CDR3 is made up of 16 amino acids. Germline V gives CDR1 SGHDN, CDR2 FVKESK. J gave up 1 base and V 0 bases, and 5 bases lay outside the gene matches. As DNA, the CDR3 is TGTGCCAGCAGCCAAGATTGGGGACAGCCGAACACTGAAGCTTTCTTT. Translating gives CASSQDWGQPNTEAFF.

This chain links TRBV7-9 with TRBJ2-7; maybe TRBD2 (6 bases). Germline loops: CDR1 SEHNR, CDR2 FQNEAQ (reference sequence). The V gene lost 0 bases and the J gene lost 0 bases, with 12 bases spanning the gap. The CDR3 has 16 amino acids. The CDR3 protein is CASSLAAGTRSYEQYF. The CDR3 bases are TGTGCCAGCAGCTTAGCGGCGGGGACTCGCTCCTACGAGCAGTACTTC.

The V and J genes are TRBV5-5 and TRBJ2-2; D is ambiguous. The CDR3 runs 13 residues. Germline CDR1 is SGHKS and CDR2 is YYEKEE (reference sequence). With 0 bases removed from V and 6 bases from J, the gap between germline ends came to 6 bases. DNA of the CDR3: TGTGCCAGCAGCTTGGTTCTCGCCGGGGAGCTGTTTTTT. Protein sequence: CASSLVLAGELFF.

This clone showed up just a few times. The chain links TRBV15 to TRBJ1-5; D is unclear. The CDR3 totals 13 residues. Trimming cost V 6 bases and J 6 bases, with 12 bases left between them. Per the germline V gene, CDR1 is LNHNV and CDR2 is YYDKDF (reference sequence). CDR3 amino acids: CATSSKAAQPQHF. In DNA form, the CDR3 reads TGTGCCACCAGTAGCAAGGCGGCTCAGCCCCAGCATTTT.

This chain joins TRBV28 and TRBJ2-7; perhaps TRBD2 as D (5 bases). V was trimmed by 4 bases and J by 2 bases, leaving 21 bases between them. Germline V CDR1 and CDR2: MDHEN, SYDVKM. This CDR3 comprises 17 residues. The DNA for the CDR3 is TGTGCCAGCAGTTCAAGACCGCGGGCCACTTATGCCTACGAGCAGTACTTC. This gives the protein CASSSRPRATYAYEQYF.

V usage is TRBV19 and J usage is TRBJ2-3, with 11 bases matching TRBD2. CDR3 length: 17 amino acids. The germline V gene has CDR1 LNHDA and CDR2 SQIVND (reference sequence). With V trimmed by 5 bases and J by 1 base, 8 bases remained unmatched. The CDR3 DNA sequence: TGTGCCAGTAGTGTAGCGGGAGGGCTTGGGGGCACAGATACGCAGTATTTT. Its protein is CASSVAGGLGGTDTQYF.

The J gene is TRBJ2-2, the V gene TRBV7-9; D gene uncertain. Germline V gene data show CDR1 as SEHNR and CDR2 as FQNEAQ (reference sequence). The CDR3 consists of 13 residues. V shed 5 bases and J shed 9 bases, with 13 bases lying between them. In nucleotides, the CDR3 is TGTGCCAGCAGCCCGCCGCTTCTTAGGGAGCTGTTTTTT. This encodes CASSPPLLRELFF.